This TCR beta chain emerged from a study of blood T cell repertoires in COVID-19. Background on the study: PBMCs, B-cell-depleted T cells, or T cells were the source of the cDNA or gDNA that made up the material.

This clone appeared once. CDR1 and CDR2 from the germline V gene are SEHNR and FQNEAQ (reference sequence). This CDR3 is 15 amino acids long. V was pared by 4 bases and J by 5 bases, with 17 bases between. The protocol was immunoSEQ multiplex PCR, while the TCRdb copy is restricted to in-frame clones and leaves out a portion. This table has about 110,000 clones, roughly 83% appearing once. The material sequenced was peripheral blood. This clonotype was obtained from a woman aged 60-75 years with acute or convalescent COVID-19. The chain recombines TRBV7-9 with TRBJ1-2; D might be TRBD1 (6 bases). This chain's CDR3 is CASSWRQALQYGYTF. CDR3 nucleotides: TGTGCCAGCAGCTGGAGACAGGCACTTCAGTATGGCTACACCTTC.